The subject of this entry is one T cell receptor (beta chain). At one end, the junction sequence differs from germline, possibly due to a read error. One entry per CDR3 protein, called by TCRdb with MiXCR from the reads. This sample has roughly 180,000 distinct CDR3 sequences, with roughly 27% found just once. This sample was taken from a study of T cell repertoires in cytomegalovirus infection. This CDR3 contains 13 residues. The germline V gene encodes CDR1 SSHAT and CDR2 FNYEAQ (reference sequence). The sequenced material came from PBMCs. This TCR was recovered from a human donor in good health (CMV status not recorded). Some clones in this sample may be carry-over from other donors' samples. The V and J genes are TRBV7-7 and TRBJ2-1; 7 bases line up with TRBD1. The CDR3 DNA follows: TGTGCTAGCAGCTTGACAGGGCTCAATGAGCAGTTCTTC. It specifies CASSLTGLNEQFF.